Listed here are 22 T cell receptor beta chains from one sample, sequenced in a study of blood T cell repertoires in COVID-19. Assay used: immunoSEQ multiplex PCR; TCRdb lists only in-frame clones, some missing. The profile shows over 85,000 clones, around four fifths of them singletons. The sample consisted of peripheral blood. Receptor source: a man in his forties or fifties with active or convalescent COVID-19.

For the CDR3, the DNA is TGCAGCGTCCAACAGGGGACTGAAGCTTTCTTT. This encodes CSVQQGTEAFF. V gene TRBV29-1 combines with J gene TRBJ1-1; 7 bases match TRBD1. V lost 6 bases and J lost 5; bases outside the gene matches: 3. This CDR3 region has 11 residues. Germline V gene data show CDR1 as SQVTM and CDR2 as ANQGSEA.

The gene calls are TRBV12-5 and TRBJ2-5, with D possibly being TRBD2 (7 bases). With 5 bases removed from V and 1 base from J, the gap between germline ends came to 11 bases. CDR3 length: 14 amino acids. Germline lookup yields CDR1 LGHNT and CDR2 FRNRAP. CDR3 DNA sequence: TGTGCTAGTGGTGCCGGGGGGCCCCAAGAGACCCAGTACTTC. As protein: CASGAGGPQETQYF.

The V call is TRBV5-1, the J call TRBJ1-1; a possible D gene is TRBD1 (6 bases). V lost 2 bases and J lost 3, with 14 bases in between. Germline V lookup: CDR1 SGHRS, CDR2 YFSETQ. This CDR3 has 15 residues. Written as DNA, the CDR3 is TGCGCCAGCAGCTTCACGGGGGGCGGGGACACTGAAGCTTTCTTT. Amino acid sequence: CASSFTGGGDTEAFF. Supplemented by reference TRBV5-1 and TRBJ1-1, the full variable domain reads KAGVTQTPRYLIKTRGQQVTLSCSPISGHRSVSWYQQTPGQGLQFLFEYFSETQRNKGNFPGRFSGRQFSNSRSEMNVSTLELGDSALYLCASSFTGGGDTEAFFGQGTRLTVV.

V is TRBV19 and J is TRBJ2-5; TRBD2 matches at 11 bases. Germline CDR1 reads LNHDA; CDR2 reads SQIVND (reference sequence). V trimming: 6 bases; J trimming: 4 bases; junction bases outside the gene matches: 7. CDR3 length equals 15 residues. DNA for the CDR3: TGTGCCAGTAGGTTAGCGGGGGGGCTTGGAGAGACCCAGTACTTC. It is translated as CASRLAGGLGETQYF. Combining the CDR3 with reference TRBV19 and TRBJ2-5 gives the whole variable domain DGGITQSPKYLFRKEGQNVTLSCEQNLNHDAMYWYRQDPGQGLRLIYYSQIVNDFQKGDIAEGYSVSREKKESFPLTVTSAQKNPTAFYLCASRLAGGLGETQYFGPGTRLLVL.

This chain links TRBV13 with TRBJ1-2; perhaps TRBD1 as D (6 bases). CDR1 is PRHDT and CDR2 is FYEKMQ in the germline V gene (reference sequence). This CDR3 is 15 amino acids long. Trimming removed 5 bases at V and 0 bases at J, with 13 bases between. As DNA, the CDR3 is TGTGCCAGCAGCCCCAGGACAGATACTAACTATGGCTACACCTTC. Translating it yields CASSPRTDTNYGYTF. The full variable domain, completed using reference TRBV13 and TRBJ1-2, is AAGVIQSPRHLIKEKRETATLKCYPIPRHDTVYWYQQGPGQDPQFLISFYEKMQSDKGSIPDRFSAQQFSDYHSELNMSSLELGDSALYFCASSPRTDTNYGYTFGSGTRLTVV.

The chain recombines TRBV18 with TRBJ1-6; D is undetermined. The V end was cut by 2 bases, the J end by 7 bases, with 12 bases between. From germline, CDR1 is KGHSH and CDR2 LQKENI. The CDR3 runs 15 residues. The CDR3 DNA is TGTGCCAGCTCACCATTACTGAGCGAAAATTCACCCCTCCACTTT. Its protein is CASSPLLSENSPLHF.

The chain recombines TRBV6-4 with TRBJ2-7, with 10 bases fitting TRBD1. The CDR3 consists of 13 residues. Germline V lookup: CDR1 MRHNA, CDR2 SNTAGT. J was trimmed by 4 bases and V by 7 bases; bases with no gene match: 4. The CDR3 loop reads CASIRDRGYEQYF. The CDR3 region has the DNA TGTGCCAGCATTAGGGACAGGGGTTACGAGCAGTACTTC.

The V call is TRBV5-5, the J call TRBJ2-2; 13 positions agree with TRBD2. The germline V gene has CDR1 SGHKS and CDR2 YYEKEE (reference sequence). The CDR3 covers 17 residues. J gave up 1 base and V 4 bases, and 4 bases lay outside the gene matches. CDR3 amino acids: CASSLRTSGGNTGELFF. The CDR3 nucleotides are TGTGCCAGCAGCCTAAGGACTAGCGGGGGGAACACCGGGGAGCTGTTTTTT.

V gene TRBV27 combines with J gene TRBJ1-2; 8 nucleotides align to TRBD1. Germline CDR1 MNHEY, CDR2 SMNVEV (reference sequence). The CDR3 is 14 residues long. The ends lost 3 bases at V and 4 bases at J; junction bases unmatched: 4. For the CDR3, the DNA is TGTGCCAGCAGTTTCCGGGACAGGCCCTATGGCTACACCTTC. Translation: CASSFRDRPYGYTF.

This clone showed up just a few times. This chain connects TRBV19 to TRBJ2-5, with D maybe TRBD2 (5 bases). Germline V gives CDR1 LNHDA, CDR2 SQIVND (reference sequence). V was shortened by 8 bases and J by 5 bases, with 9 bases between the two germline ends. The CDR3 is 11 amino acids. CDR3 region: CASRGGETQYF. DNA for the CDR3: TGTGCCAGTCGCGGCGGGGAGACCCAGTACTTC. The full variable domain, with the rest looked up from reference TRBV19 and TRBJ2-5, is DGGITQSPKYLFRKEGQNVTLSCEQNLNHDAMYWYRQDPGQGLRLIYYSQIVNDFQKGDIAEGYSVSREKKESFPLTVTSAQKNPTAFYLCASRGGETQYFGPGTRLLVL.

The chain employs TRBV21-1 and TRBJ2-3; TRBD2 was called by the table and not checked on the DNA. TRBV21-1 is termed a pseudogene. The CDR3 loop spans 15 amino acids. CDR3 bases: TGTGCCAGCAGCACGGGGACTAGTTTATCAGATACGCAGTATTTT. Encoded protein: CASSTGTSLSDTQYF.

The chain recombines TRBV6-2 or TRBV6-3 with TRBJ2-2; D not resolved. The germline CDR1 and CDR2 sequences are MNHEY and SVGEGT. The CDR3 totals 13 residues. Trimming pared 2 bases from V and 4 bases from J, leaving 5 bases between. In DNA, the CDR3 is TGTGCCAGCAGTTACCTCAGCACCGGGGAGCTGTTTTTT. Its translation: CASSYLSTGELFF.

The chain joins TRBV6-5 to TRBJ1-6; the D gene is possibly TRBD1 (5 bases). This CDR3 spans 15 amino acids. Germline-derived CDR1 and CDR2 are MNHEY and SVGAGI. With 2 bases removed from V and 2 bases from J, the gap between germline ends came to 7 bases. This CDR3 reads CASSYRGTYNSPLHF. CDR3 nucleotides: TGTGCCAGCAGTTACAGGGGTACCTATAATTCACCCCTCCACTTT.

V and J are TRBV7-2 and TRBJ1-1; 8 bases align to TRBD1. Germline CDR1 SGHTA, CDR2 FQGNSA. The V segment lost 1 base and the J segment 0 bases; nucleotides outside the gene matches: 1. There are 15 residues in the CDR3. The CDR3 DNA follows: TGTGCCAGCAGCTTAGGGACAGGGATGAACACTGAAGCTTTCTTT. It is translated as CASSLGTGMNTEAFF.

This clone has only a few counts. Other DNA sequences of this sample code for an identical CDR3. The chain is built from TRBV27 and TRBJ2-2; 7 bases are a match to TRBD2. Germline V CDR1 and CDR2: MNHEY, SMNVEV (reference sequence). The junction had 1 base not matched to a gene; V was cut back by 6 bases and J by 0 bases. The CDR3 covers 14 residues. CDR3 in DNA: TGTGCCAGCAGGGGGAGGGCGAACACCGGGGAGCTGTTTTTT. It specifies CASRGRANTGELFF.

CDR3 coding DNA: TGTGCCAGCAGTCCGGCCAGCGGGGGCGCAAGTTTTAATTCACCCCTCCACTTT. Its protein is CASSPASGGASFNSPLHF. This rearrangement joins TRBV3-1 (or the pseudogene TRBV3-2) to TRBJ1-6; TRBD1 is a possible D gene (6 bases). Germline CDR1 reads LGHDT; CDR2 reads YNNKEL (reference sequence). The CDR3 loop spans 18 amino acids. The V end was cut by 6 bases, the J end by 6 bases, with 24 bases between.

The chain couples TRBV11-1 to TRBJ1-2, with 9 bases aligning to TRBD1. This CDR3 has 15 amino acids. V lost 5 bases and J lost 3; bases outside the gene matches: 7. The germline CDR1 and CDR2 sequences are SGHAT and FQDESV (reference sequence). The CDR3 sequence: CASSLGTGGDYGYTF. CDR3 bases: TGTGCCAGCAGCCTAGGTACAGGGGGCGACTATGGCTACACCTTC. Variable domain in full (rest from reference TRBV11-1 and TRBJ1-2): EAEVAQSPRYKITEKSQAVAFWCDPISGHATLYWYRQILGQGPELLVQFQDESVVDDSQLPKDRFSAERLKGVDSTLKIQPAELGDSAMYLCASSLGTGGDYGYTFGSGTRLTVV.

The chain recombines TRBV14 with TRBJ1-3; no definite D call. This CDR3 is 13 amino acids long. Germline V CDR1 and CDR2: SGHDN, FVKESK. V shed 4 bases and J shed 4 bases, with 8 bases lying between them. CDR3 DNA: TGTGCCAGCAGCCTCCGGGAGGGAAACACCATATATTTT. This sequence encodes CASSLREGNTIYF.

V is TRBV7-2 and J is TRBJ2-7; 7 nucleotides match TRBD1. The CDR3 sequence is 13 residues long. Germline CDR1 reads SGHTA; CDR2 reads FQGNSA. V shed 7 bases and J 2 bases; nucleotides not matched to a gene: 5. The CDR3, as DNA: TGTGCCAGCAACGACAGGGATGCCTACGAGCAGTACTTC. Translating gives CASNDRDAYEQYF.

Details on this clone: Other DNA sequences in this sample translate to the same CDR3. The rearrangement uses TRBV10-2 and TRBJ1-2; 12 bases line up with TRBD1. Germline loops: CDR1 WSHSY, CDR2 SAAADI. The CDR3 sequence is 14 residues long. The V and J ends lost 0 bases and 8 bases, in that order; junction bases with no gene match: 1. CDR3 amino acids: CASSESGTGGGYTF. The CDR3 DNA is TGCGCCAGCAGTGAGTCGGGGACAGGGGGCGGCTACACCTTC.

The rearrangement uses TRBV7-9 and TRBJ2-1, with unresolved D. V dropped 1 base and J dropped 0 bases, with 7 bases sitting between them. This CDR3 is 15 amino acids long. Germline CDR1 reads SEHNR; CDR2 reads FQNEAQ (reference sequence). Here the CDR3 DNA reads TGTGCCAGCAGCTTAGTACGCAGCTCCTACAATGAGCAGTTCTTC. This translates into CASSLVRSSYNEQFF.

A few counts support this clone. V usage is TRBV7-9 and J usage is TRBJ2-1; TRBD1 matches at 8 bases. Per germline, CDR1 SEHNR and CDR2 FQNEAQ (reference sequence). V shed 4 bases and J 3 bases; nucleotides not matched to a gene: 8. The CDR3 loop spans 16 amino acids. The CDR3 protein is CASSSSRGQGYNEQFF. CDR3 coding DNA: TGTGCCAGCAGCTCGAGCCGAGGACAGGGCTACAATGAGCAGTTCTTC.